Below are 5 T cell receptor beta chains sequenced from a single sample in a study of blood T cells in healthy people across ages. Through a sample-barcoded 5' primer and a J-beta primer mix, a second PCR was run for roughly 6 to 12 cycles. TCRdb passed the 5' RACE reads through MiXCR, listing each CDR3 protein once. The sample yields 1.5 million to 2 million distinct CDR3 sequences, 49% seen once. The material sequenced was blood. The receptors derive from a woman aged 35 to 49 in good health.

V gene TRBV30 combines with J gene TRBJ2-1, with D possibly matching TRBD1 (6 bases). The germline V gene has CDR1 GTSNPN and CDR2 SVGIG (reference sequence). The CDR3 is 15 amino acids. Trimming removed 3 bases at V and 8 bases at J, with 20 bases between. The CDR3 loop reads CAWSHRDTTLDEQFF. In nucleotides, the CDR3 is TGTGCCTGGAGCCACCGGGACACGACACTAGATGAGCAGTTCTTC.

J is TRBJ2-1 and V is TRBV9; 7 nucleotides match TRBD1. This CDR3 is built from 15 residues. Germline trimming cut 4 bases from V and 4 bases from J; bases unmatched to any gene: 8. In germline, CDR1 is SGDLS, CDR2 YYNGEE. The CDR3 bases are TGTGCCAGCAGCCCAAGACAGGGTTTATACAATGAGCAGTTCTTC. Translated, it gives CASSPRQGLYNEQFF.

This chain uses TRBV12-3 or TRBV12-4 with TRBJ2-2; D is unresolved. The V end was cut by 3 bases, the J end by 11 bases, with 16 bases between. This CDR3 has 14 amino acids. CDR3 loop: CASSFPTDNSELFF. CDR3 in DNA: TGTGCCAGCAGTTTTCCTACCGACAACAGTGAGCTGTTTTTT.

This clonotype was picked up a small number of times. The J gene is TRBJ2-6, the V gene TRBV27; 8 bases agree with TRBD1. Trimming at V came to 5 bases and at J to 8 bases, leaving 5 bases not matched to a gene. The CDR3 consists of 14 residues. CDR1 and CDR2 (germline): MNHEY, SMNVEV (reference sequence). CDR3 sequence reads: CASSPDRGPNVLTF. The CDR3 DNA is TGTGCCAGCAGTCCAGACAGGGGTCCCAACGTCCTGACTTTC.

The gene calls are TRBV24-1 and TRBJ2-1; TRBD2 matches 14 bases. Trimming removed 3 bases from V and 6 bases from J; junction bases left unmatched: 3. This CDR3 contains 16 residues. Germline lookup yields CDR1 KGHDR and CDR2 SFDVKD. CDR3 sequence: CATSDPGLAGGNEQFF. Written as DNA, the CDR3 is TGTGCCACCAGTGATCCCGGACTAGCGGGGGGCAATGAGCAGTTCTTC.